Included here is one T cell receptor (beta chain) sequence, with context. The authors' processing: Amplification of reference gene primers was used by the study to estimate nucleated cell counts. Method: immunoSEQ multiplex PCR; TCRdb's copy keeps in-frame clones and lacks some. The V and J calls and the clone size are those of that table, but D and trimming were determined from the DNA. Among 140,000 to 150,000 clones listed, around 83% were seen once. The data stem from a study of blood T cell repertoires in COVID-19. Overall study: Nucleic acid was either cDNA or gDNA, and it came from T cells, B-cell-depleted T cells, or PBMCs.

Germline-derived CDR1 and CDR2 are MNHEY and SVGAGI. Trimming left V 6 bases short and J 3 bases short, with 17 bases between. The CDR3 extends over 15 amino acids. The J gene is TRBJ1-2, the V gene TRBV6-5; D may be TRBD1 (5 bases). What was sequenced was PBMCs or T cells enriched from blood (not recorded which). The TCR sequence derives from a woman in her 50s who had been exposed to COVID-19. The chain's CDR3 is CASRLGLDKYYGYTF. DNA of the CDR3: TGTGCCAGCAGATTAGGCTTGGACAAGTACTATGGCTACACCTTC.